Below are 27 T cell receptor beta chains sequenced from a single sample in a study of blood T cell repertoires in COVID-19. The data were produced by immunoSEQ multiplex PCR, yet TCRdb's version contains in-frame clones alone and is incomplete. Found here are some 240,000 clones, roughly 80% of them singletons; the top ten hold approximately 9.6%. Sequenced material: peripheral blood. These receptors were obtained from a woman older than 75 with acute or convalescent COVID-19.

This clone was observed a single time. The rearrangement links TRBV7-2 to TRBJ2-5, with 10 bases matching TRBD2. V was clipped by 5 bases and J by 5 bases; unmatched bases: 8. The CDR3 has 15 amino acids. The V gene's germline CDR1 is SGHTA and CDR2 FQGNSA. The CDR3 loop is CASSEAGGPLETQYF. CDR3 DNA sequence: TGTGCCAGCAGCGAAGCGGGGGGGCCGCTGGAGACCCAGTACTTC. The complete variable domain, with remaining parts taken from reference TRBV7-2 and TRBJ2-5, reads GAGVSQSPSNKVTEKGKDVELRCDPISGHTALYWYRQSLGQGLEFLIYFQGNSAPDKSGLPSDRFSAERTGGSVSTLTIQRTQQEDSAVYLCASSEAGGPLETQYFGPGTRLLVL.

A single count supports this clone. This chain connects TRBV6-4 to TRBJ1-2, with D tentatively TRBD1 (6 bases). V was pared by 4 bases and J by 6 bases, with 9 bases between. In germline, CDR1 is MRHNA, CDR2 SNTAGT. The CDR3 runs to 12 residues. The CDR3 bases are TGTGCCAGCAGTGCAGCAGGGGATGGCTACACCTTC. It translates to CASSAAGDGYTF.

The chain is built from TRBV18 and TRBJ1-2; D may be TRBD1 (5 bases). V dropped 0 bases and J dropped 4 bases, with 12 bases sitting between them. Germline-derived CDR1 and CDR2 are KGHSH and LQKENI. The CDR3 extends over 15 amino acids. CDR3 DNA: TGTGCCAGCTCACCACCGGGACTCAGCGGCTATGGCTACACCTTC. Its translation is CASSPPGLSGYGYTF.

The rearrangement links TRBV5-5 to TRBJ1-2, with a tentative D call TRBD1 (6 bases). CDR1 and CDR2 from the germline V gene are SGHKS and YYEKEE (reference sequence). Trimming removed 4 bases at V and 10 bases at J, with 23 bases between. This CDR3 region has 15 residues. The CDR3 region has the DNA TGTGCCAGCAGCCTTCTAGGACAGTCAGGCGTGGCCTACACCTTC. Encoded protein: CASSLLGQSGVAYTF.

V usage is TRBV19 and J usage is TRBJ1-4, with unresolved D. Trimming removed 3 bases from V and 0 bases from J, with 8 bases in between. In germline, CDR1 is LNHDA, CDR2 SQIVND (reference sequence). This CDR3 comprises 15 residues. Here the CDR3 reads CASSMLAATNEKLFF. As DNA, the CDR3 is TGTGCCAGTAGTATGCTGGCAGCAACTAATGAAAAACTGTTTTTT.

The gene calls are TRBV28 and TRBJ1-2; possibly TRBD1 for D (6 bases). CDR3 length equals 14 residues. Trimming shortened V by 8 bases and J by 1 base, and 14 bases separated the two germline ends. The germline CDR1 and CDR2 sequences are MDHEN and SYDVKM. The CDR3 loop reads CASSQGRVNYGYTF. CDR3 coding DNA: TGTGCCAGCTCCCAGGGGAGGGTTAACTATGGCTACACCTTC.

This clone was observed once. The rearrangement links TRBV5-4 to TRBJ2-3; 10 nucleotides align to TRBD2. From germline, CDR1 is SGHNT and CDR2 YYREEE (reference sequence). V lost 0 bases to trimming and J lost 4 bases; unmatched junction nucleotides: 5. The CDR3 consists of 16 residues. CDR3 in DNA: TGTGCCAGCAGCTTGGACCAGCGGGGGGGAGCAGATACGCAGTATTTT. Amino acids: CASSLDQRGGADTQYF. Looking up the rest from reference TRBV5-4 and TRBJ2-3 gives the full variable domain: ETGVTQSPTHLIKTRGQQVTLRCSSQSGHNTVSWYQQALGQGPQFIFQYYREEENGRGNFPPRFSGLQFPNYSSELNVNALELDDSALYLCASSLDQRGGADTQYFGPGTRLTVL.

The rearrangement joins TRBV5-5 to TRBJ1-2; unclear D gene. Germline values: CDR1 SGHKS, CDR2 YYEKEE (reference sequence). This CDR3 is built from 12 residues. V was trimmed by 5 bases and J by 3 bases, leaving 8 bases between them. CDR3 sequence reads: CASSYSYYGYTF. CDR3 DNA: TGTGCCAGCAGTTACAGCTACTATGGCTACACCTTC.

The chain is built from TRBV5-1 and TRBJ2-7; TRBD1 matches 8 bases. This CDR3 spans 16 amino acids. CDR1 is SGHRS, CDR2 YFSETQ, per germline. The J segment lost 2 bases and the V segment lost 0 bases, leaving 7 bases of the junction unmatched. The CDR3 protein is CASSLADRGTAYEQYF. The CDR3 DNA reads TGCGCCAGCAGCTTGGCAGACAGGGGAACAGCCTACGAGCAGTACTTC.

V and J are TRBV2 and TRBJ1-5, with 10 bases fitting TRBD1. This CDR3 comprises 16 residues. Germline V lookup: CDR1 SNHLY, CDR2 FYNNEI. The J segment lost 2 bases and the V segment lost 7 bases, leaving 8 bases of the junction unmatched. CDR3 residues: CASKDRGSQGNQPQHF. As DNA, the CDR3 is TGTGCCAGCAAGGACAGGGGGTCTCAGGGCAATCAGCCCCAGCATTTT. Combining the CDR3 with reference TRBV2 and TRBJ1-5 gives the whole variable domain EPEVTQTPSHQVTQMGQEVILRCVPISNHLYFYWYRQILGQKVEFLVSFYNNEISEKSEIFDDQFSVERPDGSNFTLKIRSTKLEDSAMYFCASKDRGSQGNQPQHFGDGTRLSIL.

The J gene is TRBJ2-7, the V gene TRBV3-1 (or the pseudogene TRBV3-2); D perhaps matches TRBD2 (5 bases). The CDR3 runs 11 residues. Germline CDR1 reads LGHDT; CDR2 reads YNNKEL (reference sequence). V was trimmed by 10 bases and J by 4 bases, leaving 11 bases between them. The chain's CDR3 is CATRGVYEQYF. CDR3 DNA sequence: TGTGCCACCCGGGGTGTTTACGAGCAGTACTTC.

The CDR3 here is CASSMGQASTNEKLFF. The CDR3, as DNA: TGTGCCAGTAGTATGGGTCAGGCATCAACTAATGAAAAACTGTTTTTT. This chain uses TRBV19 with TRBJ1-4; D unresolved. The V and J ends lost 3 bases and 0 bases respectively, with 11 bases between them. CDR3 length: 16 residues. Germline V gives CDR1 LNHDA, CDR2 SQIVND (reference sequence).

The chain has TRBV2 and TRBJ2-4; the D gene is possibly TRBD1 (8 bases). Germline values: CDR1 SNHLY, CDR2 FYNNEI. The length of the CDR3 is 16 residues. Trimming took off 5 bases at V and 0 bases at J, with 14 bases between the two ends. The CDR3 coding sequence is TGTGCCAGCAGTATTACAGGGGGGGTAGCCAAAAACATTCAGTACTTC. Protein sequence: CASSITGGVAKNIQYF.

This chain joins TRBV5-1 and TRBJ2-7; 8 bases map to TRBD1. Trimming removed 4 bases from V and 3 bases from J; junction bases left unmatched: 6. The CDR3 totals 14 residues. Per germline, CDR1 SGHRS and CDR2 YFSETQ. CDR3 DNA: TGCGCCAGCAGCCCCGGGACAGGATACTACGAGCAGTACTTC. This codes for CASSPGTGYYEQYF.

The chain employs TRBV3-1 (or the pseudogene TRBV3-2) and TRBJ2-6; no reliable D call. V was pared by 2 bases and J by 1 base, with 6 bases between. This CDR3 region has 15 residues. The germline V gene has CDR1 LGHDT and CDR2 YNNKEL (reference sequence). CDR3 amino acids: CASSQRGSGANVLTF. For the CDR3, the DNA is TGTGCCAGCAGCCAACGAGGTTCTGGGGCCAACGTCCTGACTTTC.

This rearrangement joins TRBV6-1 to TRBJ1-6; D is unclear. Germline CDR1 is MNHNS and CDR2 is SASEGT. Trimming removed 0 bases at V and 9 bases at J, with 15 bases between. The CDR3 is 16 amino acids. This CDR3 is CASSEALSPRGSPLHF. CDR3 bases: TGTGCCAGCAGTGAAGCGCTGTCTCCACGGGGTTCACCCCTCCACTTT.

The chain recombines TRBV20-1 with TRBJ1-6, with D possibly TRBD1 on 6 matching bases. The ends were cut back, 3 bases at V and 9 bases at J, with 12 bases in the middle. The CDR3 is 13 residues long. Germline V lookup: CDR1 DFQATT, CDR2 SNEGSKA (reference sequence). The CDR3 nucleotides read TGCAGTGCTAGTCCCAGGGGTCGTTCACCCCTCCACTTT. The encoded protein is CSASPRGRSPLHF.

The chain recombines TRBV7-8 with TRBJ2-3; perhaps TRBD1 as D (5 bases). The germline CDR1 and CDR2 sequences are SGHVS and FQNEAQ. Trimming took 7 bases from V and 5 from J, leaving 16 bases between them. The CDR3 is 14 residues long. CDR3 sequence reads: CASTRARVVDTQYF. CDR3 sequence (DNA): TGTGCCAGCACCCGAGCCAGGGTGGTAGATACGCAGTATTTT.

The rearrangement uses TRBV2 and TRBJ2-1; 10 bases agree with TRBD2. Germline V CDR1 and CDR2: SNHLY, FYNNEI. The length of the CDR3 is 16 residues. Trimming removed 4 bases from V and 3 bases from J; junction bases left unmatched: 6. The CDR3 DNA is TGTGCCAGCAGTGGCCGATTAGCGGGGGGCTACAATGAGCAGTTCTTC. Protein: CASSGRLAGGYNEQFF.

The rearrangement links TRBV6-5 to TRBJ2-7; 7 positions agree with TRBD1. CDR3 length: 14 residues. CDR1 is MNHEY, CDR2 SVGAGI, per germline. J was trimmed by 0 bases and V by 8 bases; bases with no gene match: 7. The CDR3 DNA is TGTGCCAGCGGGAAACAGGGGTTCTCCTACGAGCAGTACTTC. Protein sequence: CASGKQGFSYEQYF.

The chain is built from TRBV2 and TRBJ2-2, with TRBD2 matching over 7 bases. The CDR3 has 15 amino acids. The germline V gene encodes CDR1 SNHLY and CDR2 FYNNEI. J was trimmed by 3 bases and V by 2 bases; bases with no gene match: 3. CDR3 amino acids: CASSEREGYTGELFF. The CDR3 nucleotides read TGTGCCAGCAGTGAAAGGGAGGGGTACACCGGGGAGCTGTTTTTT.

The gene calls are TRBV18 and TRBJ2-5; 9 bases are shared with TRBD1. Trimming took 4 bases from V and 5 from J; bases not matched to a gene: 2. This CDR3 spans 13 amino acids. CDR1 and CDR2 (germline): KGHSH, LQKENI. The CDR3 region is CASSRDREETQYF. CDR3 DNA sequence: TGTGCCAGCTCACGGGACAGGGAGGAGACCCAGTACTTC.

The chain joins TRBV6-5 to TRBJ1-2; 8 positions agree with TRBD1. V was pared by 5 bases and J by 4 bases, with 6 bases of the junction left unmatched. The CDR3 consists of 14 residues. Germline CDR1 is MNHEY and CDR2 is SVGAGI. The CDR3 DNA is TGTGCCAGCAGTCAGGGGACAGGAATCTATGGCTACACCTTC. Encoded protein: CASSQGTGIYGYTF.

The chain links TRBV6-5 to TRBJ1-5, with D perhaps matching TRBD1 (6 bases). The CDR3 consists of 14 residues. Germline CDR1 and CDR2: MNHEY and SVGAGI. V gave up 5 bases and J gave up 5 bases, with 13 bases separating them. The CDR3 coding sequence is TGTGCCAGCAGTAGGGGCCCAGGGGATCAGCCCCAGCATTTT. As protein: CASSRGPGDQPQHF.

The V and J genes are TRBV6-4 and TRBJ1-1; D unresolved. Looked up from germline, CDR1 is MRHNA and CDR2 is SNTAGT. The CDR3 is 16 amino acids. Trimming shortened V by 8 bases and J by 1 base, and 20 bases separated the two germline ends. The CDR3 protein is CASPPTRRLTNTEAFF. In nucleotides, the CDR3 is TGTGCCAGCCCGCCCACCCGGAGGTTGACGAACACTGAAGCTTTCTTT.

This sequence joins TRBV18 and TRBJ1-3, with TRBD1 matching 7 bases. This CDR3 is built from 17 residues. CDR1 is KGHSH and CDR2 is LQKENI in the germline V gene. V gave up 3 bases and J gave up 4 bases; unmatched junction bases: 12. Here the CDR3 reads CASSPLTVQGKGNTIYF. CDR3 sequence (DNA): TGTGCCAGCTCACCTTTGACGGTACAGGGGAAGGGAAACACCATATATTTT. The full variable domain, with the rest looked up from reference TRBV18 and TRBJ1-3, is NAGVMQNPRHLVRRRGQEARLRCSPMKGHSHVYWYRQLPEEGLKFMVYLQKENIIDESGMPKERFSAEFPKEGPSILRIQQVVRGDSAAYFCASSPLTVQGKGNTIYFGEGSWLTVV.

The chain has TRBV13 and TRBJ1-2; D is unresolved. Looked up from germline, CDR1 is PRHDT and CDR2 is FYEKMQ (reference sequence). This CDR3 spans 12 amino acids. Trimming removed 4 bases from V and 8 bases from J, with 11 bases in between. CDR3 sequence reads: CASSSGGWGYTF. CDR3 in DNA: TGTGCCAGCAGCTCCGGCGGATGGGGCTACACCTTC.